The next 24 T cell receptor beta chains were all read from a single sample in a study of CD8 T cells in ankylosing spondylitis. TCRdb reanalysed the 5' RACE reads using MiXCR and keeps one entry per CDR3 protein. The sample yields about 340,000 distinct CDR3 sequences, about 15% seen once. What was sequenced was blood, either unsorted or a sorted T cell fraction (not recorded which). The source of these receptors is a male donor with ankylosing spondylitis or in good health (not recorded which).

The table lists this clonotype with a few counts. The rearrangement joins TRBV3-1 to TRBJ1-1; unclear D gene. The CDR3 runs 14 residues. Germline-derived CDR1 and CDR2 are LGHDT and YNNKEL (reference sequence). V dropped 1 base and J dropped 4 bases, with 10 bases sitting between them. The CDR3 here is CASSQAVVVTEAFF. The CDR3 bases are TGTGCCAGCAGCCAAGCTGTGGTCGTCACTGAAGCTTTCTTT.

Here the CDR3 DNA reads TGCAGTGCGAATATGGGGCCTAGCGGGAGAGGTGGGGCCAACGTCCTGACTTTC. It is translated as CSANMGPSGRGGANVLTF. V gene TRBV20-1 combines with J gene TRBJ2-6; TRBD2 matches 10 bases. The CDR3 is made up of 18 amino acids. Germline V gene lookup returns CDR1 DFQATT and CDR2 SNEGSKA (reference sequence). Trimming at V came to 6 bases and at J to 3 bases, leaving 14 bases not matched to a gene.

The chain combines TRBV5-5 with TRBJ2-7; 10 nucleotides match TRBD2. Trimming cost V 1 base and J 2 bases; bases outside gene matches: 6. The CDR3 is made up of 16 amino acids. Germline-derived CDR1 and CDR2 are SGHKS and YYEKEE (reference sequence). Written as DNA, the CDR3 is TGTGCCAGCAGCTTGAATAGCGGGGGGTCCACCTACGAGCAGTACTTC. Its protein product is CASSLNSGGSTYEQYF. Together with reference TRBV5-5 and TRBJ2-7, the CDR3 gives the full variable domain: DAGVTQSPTHLIKTRGQQVTLRCSPISGHKSVSWYQQVLGQGPQFIFQYYEKEERGRGNFPDRFSARQFPNYSSELNVNALLLGDSALYLCASSLNSGGSTYEQYFGPGTRLTVT.

The rearrangement uses TRBV7-9 and TRBJ1-1; D ambiguous. V lost 2 bases to trimming and J lost 3 bases, with 16 bases between them. From germline, CDR1 is SEHNR and CDR2 FQNEAQ (reference sequence). This CDR3 contains 16 residues. The DNA of the CDR3 is TGTGCCAGCAGCTTATATTTCGGGCAGCACGACACTGAAGCTTTCTTT. This codes for CASSLYFGQHDTEAFF.

This clonotype occurred once. The chain links TRBV5-1 to TRBJ2-2; TRBD2 matches 9 bases. V lost 5 bases, J lost 2 bases, and 7 bases stayed unmatched. CDR3 size: 16 residues. Germline V CDR1 and CDR2: SGHRS, YFSETQ. The DNA of the CDR3 is TGCGCCAGCAGATCTTCTAGCGGGGCTAACACCGGGGAGCTGTTTTTT. This codes for CASRSSSGANTGELFF.

This clonotype was picked up a small number of times. V gene TRBV20-1 combines with J gene TRBJ2-7, with TRBD2 identical over 7 bases. V lost 0 bases, J lost 5 bases, and 4 bases stayed unmatched. Looked up from germline, CDR1 is DFQATT and CDR2 is SNEGSKA (reference sequence). CDR3 length: 13 residues. The CDR3 loop reads CSARDGGIHEQYF. The CDR3 DNA reads as TGCAGTGCTAGAGACGGGGGGATCCACGAGCAGTACTTC.

This clonotype was observed a handful of times. This chain links TRBV12-3 or TRBV12-4 with TRBJ2-3, with D perhaps being TRBD1 or TRBD2 (5 bases each). The CDR3 has 13 residues. Trimming removed 4 bases from V and 1 base from J, with 6 bases in between. CDR3: CASSWDRTDTQYF. CDR3 DNA sequence: TGTGCCAGCAGTTGGGACCGCACAGATACGCAGTATTTT.

The genes are TRBV6-1 and TRBJ2-4; D gene uncertain. This CDR3 comprises 14 residues. Germline-derived CDR1 and CDR2 are MNHNS and SASEGT. V was clipped by 3 bases and J by 1 base, with 7 bases between them. CDR3 amino acids: CASSETVAKNIQYF. The CDR3 DNA follows: TGTGCCAGCAGTGAGACGGTTGCCAAAAACATTCAGTACTTC.

The V gene is TRBV20-1, the J gene TRBJ1-4; 7 nucleotides align to TRBD1. Germline V gene sequence: CDR1 DFQATT, CDR2 SNEGSKA (reference sequence). This CDR3 is 12 amino acids long. J lost 8 bases, V lost 3 bases, and 3 bases had no gene match. CDR3 amino acids: CSASPGQEKLFF. CDR3 bases: TGCAGTGCTAGTCCGGGACAGGAAAAACTGTTTTTT.

The chain has TRBV29-1 and TRBJ2-5; TRBD1 agrees at 8 bases. V gave up 6 bases and J gave up 0 bases; unmatched junction bases: 0. The CDR3 consists of 12 residues. Germline CDR1 SQVTM, CDR2 ANQGSEA. The DNA for the CDR3 is TGCAGCGTCAGGGGGCACCAAGAGACCCAGTACTTC. The encoded protein is CSVRGHQETQYF.

The rearrangement uses TRBV7-8 and TRBJ1-5; 8 bases are shared with TRBD1. J lost 3 bases, V lost 4 bases, and 5 bases had no gene match. CDR1 is SGHVS and CDR2 is FQNEAQ in the germline V gene. The CDR3 covers 15 residues. The CDR3 sequence is CASSSGTGFNQPQHF. The CDR3 nucleotides are TGTGCCAGCAGCTCCGGGACAGGCTTCAATCAGCCCCAGCATTTT.

This clonotype has just a few counts. This chain links TRBV6-1 with TRBJ1-2; 8 bases fit TRBD1. This CDR3 is built from 14 residues. The trim removed 8 bases at V and 4 bases at J, leaving 9 bases unmatched. The germline V gene has CDR1 MNHNS and CDR2 SASEGT. In DNA, the CDR3 is TGTGCCAGCTTCCAACAGGGGGTCGGCTATGGCTACACCTTC. Residues: CASFQQGVGYGYTF.

The rearrangement uses TRBV25-1 and TRBJ1-4, with TRBD1 identical over 8 bases. Trimming took 3 bases from V and 7 from J; bases not matched to a gene: 13. The CDR3 sequence is 17 residues long. Germline V CDR1 and CDR2: MGHDK, SYGVNS. The CDR3 here is CASSDGPGGPFVEKLFF. The CDR3 bases are TGTGCCAGCAGTGACGGTCCAGGGGGCCCTTTCGTTGAAAAACTGTTTTTT.

This clonotype was counted ten times or more. The V call is TRBV12-3 or TRBV12-4, the J call TRBJ1-6, with TRBD1 matching 9 bases. The V segment lost 5 bases and the J segment 11 bases; nucleotides outside the gene matches: 10. CDR3 size: 15 residues. CDR3 sequence: CASSPSGQGTAPLHF. The DNA for the CDR3 is TGTGCCAGCAGTCCCTCGGGACAGGGTACGGCACCCCTCCACTTT.

The chain joins TRBV6-1 to TRBJ2-7; D possibly uses TRBD1 or TRBD2 (5 bases each). Germline lookup yields CDR1 MNHNS and CDR2 SASEGT. Trimming removed 6 bases at V and 4 bases at J, with 13 bases between. The CDR3 has 13 residues. CDR3 in DNA: TGTGCCAGCAGCGAACCGGGGCCGTACGAGCAGTACTTC. This gives the protein CASSEPGPYEQYF.

This clonotype was picked up many times. The V gene is TRBV7-2, the J gene TRBJ1-2; D perhaps matches TRBD1 (5 bases). The CDR3 length is 12 residues. Germline CDR1 reads SGHTA; CDR2 reads FQGNSA. Trimming took 3 bases from V and 4 from J, leaving 6 bases between them. The CDR3 bases are TGTGCCAGCAGCTTGGACACCTATGGCTACACCTTC. This sequence encodes CASSLDTYGYTF.

This clonotype has more than one count but fewer than ten. The genes are TRBV19 and TRBJ1-1; D remains ambiguous. The germline CDR1 and CDR2 sequences are LNHDA and SQIVND (reference sequence). Trimming removed 5 bases from V and 10 bases from J, with 17 bases in between. The CDR3 totals 13 residues. CDR3 in amino acids: CASSSRLQLGAFF. DNA for the CDR3: TGTGCCAGTAGTTCCAGGTTGCAACTAGGAGCTTTCTTT. The full variable domain, its missing parts supplied by reference TRBV19 and TRBJ1-1, is DGGITQSPKYLFRKEGQNVTLSCEQNLNHDAMYWYRQDPGQGLRLIYYSQIVNDFQKGDIAEGYSVSREKKESFPLTVTSAQKNPTAFYLCASSSRLQLGAFFGQGTRLTVV.

This clonotype was found many times. This chain joins TRBV12-3 or TRBV12-4 and TRBJ1-2; D call uncertain. Trimming took off 3 bases at V and 9 bases at J, with 11 bases between the two ends. The CDR3 has 12 amino acids. CDR3 in amino acids: CASSLLPGSYTF. CDR3 in DNA: TGTGCCAGCAGTTTGTTACCGGGTAGCTACACCTTC.

The J gene is TRBJ2-7, the V gene TRBV6-4; D tentatively fits TRBD1 or TRBD2 (6 bases each). Trimming pared 11 bases from V and 3 bases from J, leaving 26 bases between. Germline V lookup: CDR1 MRHNA, CDR2 SNTAGT. This CDR3 spans 16 amino acids. This CDR3 is CARQEGGPLSFYEQYF. The CDR3 region has the DNA TGTGCCCGGCAGGAGGGGGGCCCTCTCAGTTTCTACGAGCAGTACTTC.

The chain joins TRBV7-9 to TRBJ1-2, with D possibly being TRBD1 (6 bases). The CDR3 loop spans 15 amino acids. V gave up 4 bases and J gave up 5 bases, with 17 bases separating them. Germline V CDR1 and CDR2: SEHNR, FQNEAQ (reference sequence). The CDR3 nucleotides are TGTGCCAGCAGCTATCAGACCGGGACAAGATATGGCTACACCTTC. Protein sequence: CASSYQTGTRYGYTF.

In its sample, this clonotype was seen a few times. The chain uses TRBV29-1 and TRBJ2-7, with D unresolved. Deletions cut 1 base from V and 7 bases from J, with 11 bases between. Per the germline V gene, CDR1 is SQVTM and CDR2 is ANQGSEA. This CDR3 has 12 amino acids. The CDR3 here is CSVEGTLGEQYF. For the CDR3, the DNA is TGCAGCGTTGAAGGAACCCTCGGAGAGCAGTACTTC.

V and J are TRBV4-1 and TRBJ2-7, with D possibly matching TRBD1 (6 bases). Trimming removed 0 bases from V and 3 bases from J, with 12 bases in between. The CDR3 length is 15 residues. The germline V gene has CDR1 MGHRA and CDR2 YSYEKL. The chain's CDR3 is CASSQDQQGFYEQYF. The CDR3 bases are TGCGCCAGCAGCCAAGATCAACAGGGCTTCTACGAGCAGTACTTC.

This clonotype was picked up a small number of times. The chain recombines TRBV7-6 with TRBJ1-1; possibly TRBD1 for D (5 bases). Germline CDR1 reads SGHVS; CDR2 reads FNYEAQ. With 4 bases removed from V and 6 bases from J, the gap between germline ends came to 18 bases. The CDR3 is 15 amino acids. The CDR3 loop reads CASSSQTGVTAEAFF. CDR3 in DNA: TGTGCCAGCAGCTCCCAAACGGGGGTCACGGCTGAAGCTTTCTTT.

This rearrangement joins TRBV27 to TRBJ2-3; D gene ambiguous. Per the germline V gene, CDR1 is MNHEY and CDR2 is SMNVEV (reference sequence). This CDR3 is built from 12 residues. Trimming removed 2 bases from V and 5 bases from J, with 5 bases in between. Written as DNA, the CDR3 is TGTGCCAGCAGTTTACCGGGAGATACGCAGTATTTT. This codes for CASSLPGDTQYF.